Below are 20 T cell receptor beta chains sequenced from a single sample in a study of blood T cell repertoires in COVID-19 (dated by TCRdb to 2020 to 2022). The library was built by means of the immunoSEQ multiplex PCR assay. Not all clones reach the TCRdb copy of this immuneACCESS table, which keeps in-frame sequences only. Checked studies attribute under half of the gap to unresolved V genes and leave the rest unexplained. The sample table contains a few hundred thousand clones; only one count was recorded for 82% of them. The top ten clonotypes cover roughly 3.1% of the sample. Sequencing was carried out using peripheral blood. The origin of the receptors is a woman between 18 and 29 years old with acute or convalescent COVID-19.

This chain links TRBV29-1 with TRBJ2-3; possible D gene TRBD2, 5 bases. This CDR3 is built from 13 residues. The germline gives CDR1 SQVTM, CDR2 ANQGSEA. V was clipped by 5 bases and J by 5 bases, with 14 bases between them. The CDR3 here is CSVLTGTGDTQYF. The CDR3 coding sequence is TGCAGCGTTCTGACGGGAACCGGAGATACGCAGTATTTT.

The chain recombines TRBV5-5 with TRBJ2-2, with unresolved D. The germline V gene has CDR1 SGHKS and CDR2 YYEKEE (reference sequence). The CDR3 covers 15 residues. The V gene lost 1 base and the J gene lost 3 bases, with 10 bases spanning the gap. Here the CDR3 DNA reads TGTGCCAGCAGCTTGTCGGCACGGGACACCGGGGAGCTGTTTTTT. Its translation is CASSLSARDTGELFF.

V gene TRBV23-1 combines with J gene TRBJ2-5, with 10 bases identical to TRBD1. TRBV23-1 is an open reading frame whose function is uncertain. The CDR3 sequence is 18 residues long. Trimming took 3 bases from V and 4 from J; bases not matched to a gene: 14. CDR3 loop: CASSHPTGGADARETQYF. As DNA, the CDR3 is TGCGCCAGCAGTCACCCGACAGGGGGCGCGGATGCCAGAGAGACCCAGTACTTC.

This chain uses TRBV19 with TRBJ2-7; a weak D match, TRBD1 (6 bases). Germline values: CDR1 LNHDA, CDR2 SQIVND (reference sequence). V dropped 5 bases and J dropped 2 bases, with 16 bases sitting between them. This CDR3 is built from 15 residues. The CDR3 reads CASSAARTDAYEQYF. CDR3 in DNA: TGTGCCAGTAGTGCCGCCAGGACAGACGCCTACGAGCAGTACTTC.

The chain links TRBV3-1 (or the pseudogene TRBV3-2) to TRBJ2-3, with 8 nucleotides matching TRBD1. Trimming took 2 bases from V and 1 from J; bases not matched to a gene: 5. CDR1 is LGHDT and CDR2 is YNNKEL in the germline V gene (reference sequence). The CDR3 extends over 16 amino acids. The CDR3 protein is CASSQWTGRRTDTQYF. The DNA for the CDR3 is TGTGCCAGCAGCCAATGGACAGGGCGTCGCACAGATACGCAGTATTTT.

This clone was seen only once. The genes are TRBV2 and TRBJ2-3, with D maybe TRBD1 (5 bases). The CDR3 spans 15 residues. V dropped 7 bases and J dropped 0 bases, with 14 bases sitting between them. CDR1 is SNHLY, CDR2 FYNNEI, per germline. Here the CDR3 reads CASTTQRGSTDTQYF. The CDR3 coding sequence is TGTGCCAGCACCACCCAAAGGGGTAGCACAGATACGCAGTATTTT.

The J gene is TRBJ2-2, the V gene TRBV9; no definite D call. From germline, CDR1 is SGDLS and CDR2 YYNGEE. The V end lost 4 bases, the J end lost 6 bases, and 10 bases lay between the germline ends. The CDR3 consists of 13 residues. CDR3 in amino acids: CASSHYTAGELFF. CDR3 DNA: TGTGCCAGCAGCCACTACACGGCCGGGGAGCTGTTTTTT.

The chain recombines TRBV10-3 with TRBJ2-1, with 10 bases identical to TRBD2. Trimming cost V 4 bases and J 6 bases; bases outside gene matches: 9. This CDR3 contains 16 residues. Germline CDR1 is ENHRY and CDR2 is SYGVKD. Here the CDR3 reads CAISGIAGGLPNEQFF. The DNA of the CDR3 is TGTGCCATCAGTGGGATAGCGGGAGGCCTTCCCAATGAGCAGTTCTTC.

The chain couples TRBV5-6 to TRBJ2-6; no clear D gene. Germline CDR1 is SGHDT and CDR2 is YYEEEE. The V end was cut by 3 bases, the J end by 1 base, with 5 bases between. The CDR3 sequence is 14 residues long. The DNA for the CDR3 is TGTGCCAGCAGCTCCAAATCTGGGGCCAACGTCCTGACTTTC. Translated, it gives CASSSKSGANVLTF.

This clone came up a few times. V gene TRBV19 combines with J gene TRBJ1-2; 10 nucleotides line up with TRBD1. The V gene's germline CDR1 is LNHDA and CDR2 SQIVND (reference sequence). The CDR3 is made up of 14 amino acids. V lost 5 bases and J lost 7; bases outside the gene matches: 7. The CDR3 here is CASSGWTGGGGYTF. The CDR3 region has the DNA TGTGCCAGTAGTGGATGGACAGGGGGAGGTGGCTACACCTTC.

The chain joins TRBV7-3 to TRBJ2-6; tentatively, D is TRBD1 (5 bases). The V and J ends lost 5 bases and 3 bases respectively, with 14 bases between them. The germline gives CDR1 SGHTA, CDR2 FQGTGA. The CDR3 spans 16 residues. CDR3 DNA: TGTGCCAGCAGCCGTCCCGCCCAGGGTGGGGCCAACGTCCTGACTTTC. Its translation: CASSRPAQGGANVLTF.

The chain uses TRBV18 and TRBJ2-1, with D unresolved. Germline CDR1 KGHSH, CDR2 LQKENI. This CDR3 spans 17 amino acids. The ends were cut back, 0 bases at V and 7 bases at J, with 19 bases in the middle. CDR3 region: CASSPPSLGFDWNEQFF. CDR3 sequence (DNA): TGTGCCAGCTCACCACCCTCCCTCGGTTTCGATTGGAATGAGCAGTTCTTC.

The rearrangement uses TRBV3-1 (or the pseudogene TRBV3-2) and TRBJ1-4, with D hard to call. V was trimmed by 4 bases and J by 12 bases, leaving 12 bases between them. Germline V CDR1 and CDR2: LGHDT, YNNKEL (reference sequence). CDR3 length: 12 residues. The CDR3, as DNA: TGTGCCAGCAGCCGGGCCCGAGACCAACTGTTTTTT. Translation: CASSRARDQLFF.

Notes on this clone: This same CDR3 is encoded by further DNA sequences in the sample. The chain links TRBV30 to TRBJ2-2, with unresolved D. CDR3 length: 14 residues. The V gene's germline CDR1 is GTSNPN and CDR2 SVGIG (reference sequence). V lost 4 bases and J 1 base, leaving 10 bases between the germline ends. CDR3 region: CAWIRQMNTGELFF. The DNA of the CDR3 is TGTGCCTGGATCCGCCAGATGAACACCGGGGAGCTGTTTTTT.

The CDR3 DNA is TGTGCCAGCAGGGCCCAAGAGGGGGTCTACGAGCAGTACTTC. Protein sequence: CASRAQEGVYEQYF. This chain uses TRBV5-8 with TRBJ2-7; D is possibly TRBD1 (6 bases). Trimming took off 5 bases at V and 3 bases at J, with 15 bases between the two ends. Germline values: CDR1 SGHTS, CDR2 YDEGEE. The CDR3 has 14 residues.

This chain connects TRBV5-4 to TRBJ2-5; D possibly corresponds to TRBD1 (6 bases). CDR3 length: 15 residues. Germline CDR1 reads SGHNT; CDR2 reads YYREEE (reference sequence). The V gene lost 0 bases and the J gene lost 5 bases, with 14 bases spanning the gap. This CDR3 reads CASSLGQGFVETQYF. CDR3 in DNA: TGTGCCAGCAGCTTGGGGCAGGGGTTCGTGGAGACCCAGTACTTC.

This sequence joins TRBV6-5 and TRBJ1-2; 7 bases are shared with TRBD1. CDR1 is MNHEY, CDR2 SVGAGI, per germline. CDR3 size: 14 residues. V trimming: 0 bases; J trimming: 3 bases; junction bases outside the gene matches: 1. In nucleotides, the CDR3 is TGTGCCAGCAGTTACTCAACAGGGGACTATGGCTACACCTTC. It specifies CASSYSTGDYGYTF.

V and J are TRBV10-3 and TRBJ2-2, with 9 bases that match TRBD2. V gave up 2 bases and J gave up 6 bases; unmatched junction bases: 4. Germline CDR1 is ENHRY and CDR2 is SYGVKD. This CDR3 is built from 15 residues. CDR3 nucleotide sequence: TGTGCCATCAGTGAGATAGCGGGAGAGGCCGGGGAGCTGTTTTTT. Amino acids: CAISEIAGEAGELFF.

The chain employs TRBV18 and TRBJ1-4, with D unclear. Germline V CDR1 and CDR2: KGHSH, LQKENI. The CDR3 totals 15 residues. Deletions cut 3 bases from V and 4 bases from J, with 12 bases between. CDR3 loop: CASSPSDWRNEKLFF. The CDR3 region has the DNA TGTGCCAGCTCACCCTCAGACTGGCGTAATGAAAAACTGTTTTTT.

A single count supports this clone. V gene TRBV6-5 combines with J gene TRBJ2-1; D not certain. The germline CDR1 and CDR2 sequences are MNHEY and SVGAGI. This CDR3 comprises 12 residues. Trimming removed 5 bases from V and 7 bases from J, with 9 bases in between. The CDR3 loop is CASSTGLNEQFF. CDR3 in DNA: TGTGCCAGCAGTACCGGGTTGAATGAGCAGTTCTTC.